The rows below give T cell receptor beta chains drawn from one sample of a study of CD8+ T cells in alopecia areata. The assay was immunoSEQ multiplex PCR, and TCRdb's table has in-frame clones only and misses some. The sample lists roughly 200,000 clones, 60% to 70% occurring once. Sequenced here: CD4+ T cells sorted from blood, sampled at week 4, from a patient treated with tofacitinib. The receptors derive from a human donor with alopecia areata. Both conserved end residues are part of each CDR3. Each record gives: V gene, clone size, CDR3 protein. Not all rows give a size; the values are once, few, many and, for expanded clones, a class.

v_call: TRBV30; clone_size: .; cdr3_aa: CAWSVRTGYTDTQYF
v_call: TRBV30; clone_size: .; cdr3_aa: CAWSDTDRGGEKLFF
v_call: TRBV29-1; clone_size: .; cdr3_aa: CSVGAAGANVLTF
v_call: TRBV30; clone_size: few; cdr3_aa: CAWSGRDTQYF
v_call: TRBV28; clone_size: .; cdr3_aa: CASSLPQRLAEAFF
v_call: TRBV7-2; clone_size: few; cdr3_aa: CASSLPGTSVYEQYF
v_call: TRBV10-3; clone_size: few; cdr3_aa: CAISPGVDSGANVLTF
v_call: TRBV2; clone_size: .; cdr3_aa: CASSVGTRTDTQYF
v_call: TRBV5-4; clone_size: few; cdr3_aa: CASSLARSGGETQYF
v_call: TRBV7-6; clone_size: .; cdr3_aa: CASSLGGEGYEQYF
v_call: TRBV29-1; clone_size: .; cdr3_aa: CSVERLLSTDTQYF
v_call: TRBV2; clone_size: .; cdr3_aa: CASSGTGGTAFF
v_call: TRBV15; clone_size: .; cdr3_aa: CATSRDRAGGELFF
v_call: TRBV7-8; clone_size: .; cdr3_aa: CASSLVRAEQYF
v_call: TRBV5-4; clone_size: .; cdr3_aa: CASSTIQGSVGETQYF
v_call: TRBV5-1; clone_size: .; cdr3_aa: CASSLVGRTVSGNTIYF
v_call: TRBV5-1; clone_size: .; cdr3_aa: CASSFGPGGYTF
v_call: TRBV2; clone_size: .; cdr3_aa: CASSGGRFLAF
v_call: TRBV29-1; clone_size: once; cdr3_aa: CSVSPGLADETQYF
v_call: TRBV2; clone_size: .; cdr3_aa: CASSEGSNQPQHF
v_call: TRBV5-1; clone_size: .; cdr3_aa: CASSLGQGVSPLHF
v_call: TRBV7-2; clone_size: once; cdr3_aa: CASSLDPSYNEQFF
v_call: TRBV2; clone_size: .; cdr3_aa: CATNTLARDEKLFF
v_call: TRBV29-1; clone_size: .; cdr3_aa: CSTGAGAEAFF
v_call: TRBV30; clone_size: once; cdr3_aa: CAWRRWAVGEKLFF
v_call: TRBV25-1; clone_size: .; cdr3_aa: CASSEYRAGTGGTDTQYF
v_call: TRBV4-2; clone_size: .; cdr3_aa: CASSQATGGSFHEQYF
v_call: TRBV6-1; clone_size: once; cdr3_aa: CASSQDTTIQYF
v_call: TRBV29-1; clone_size: .; cdr3_aa: CSVGGTGSYGYTF
v_call: TRBV11-2; clone_size: few; cdr3_aa: CASSLGRGRSSYEQYF
v_call: TRBV30; clone_size: .; cdr3_aa: CAWRHDRENEKLFF
v_call: TRBV7-9; clone_size: once; cdr3_aa: CASSFSGQETQYF
v_call: TRBV7-3; clone_size: few; cdr3_aa: CASSLNAAGETQYF
v_call: TRBV9; clone_size: few; cdr3_aa: CASSLGTANGARETQYF
v_call: TRBV23-1; clone_size: .; cdr3_aa: CASSQSPGTSTDTQYF
v_call: TRBV29-1; clone_size: few; cdr3_aa: CSVRQGQGTEAFF
v_call: TRBV10-3; clone_size: .; cdr3_aa: CAISGDRGQNEQYF
v_call: TRBV6-6; clone_size: .; cdr3_aa: CASSSGPARNQPQHF
v_call: TRBV7-9; clone_size: few; cdr3_aa: CASSSGQGSYGYTF
v_call: TRBV28; clone_size: few; cdr3_aa: CASRPRGQGNTEAFF
v_call: TRBV30; clone_size: .; cdr3_aa: CAWREWGTDTQYF
v_call: TRBV19; clone_size: .; cdr3_aa: CASRGTGTGVSPLHF
v_call: TRBV7-2; clone_size: .; cdr3_aa: CASSLDRGYSPLHF
v_call: TRBV4-3; clone_size: once; cdr3_aa: CASSQGGPQRVLYF
v_call: TRBV5-1; clone_size: .; cdr3_aa: CASSLPRTEDNEQFF
v_call: TRBV6-5; clone_size: .; cdr3_aa: CASAQKGNNEQFF
v_call: TRBV6-5; clone_size: .; cdr3_aa: CASRRGQGAPRTQYF
v_call: TRBV7-9; clone_size: few; cdr3_aa: CASSLSATNEKLFF
v_call: TRBV5-1; clone_size: .; cdr3_aa: CASAPSGGRENEQFF
v_call: TRBV7-2; clone_size: .; cdr3_aa: CASKGGGAADTQYF
v_call: TRBV7-9; clone_size: .; cdr3_aa: CASSWTGRTYEQYF
v_call: TRBV5-1; clone_size: .; cdr3_aa: CASSLSGARDTGELFF
v_call: TRBV30; clone_size: .; cdr3_aa: CAWSLSEKLFF
v_call: TRBV11-2; clone_size: .; cdr3_aa: CASSTNRDSSYEQYF
v_call: TRBV5-4; clone_size: .; cdr3_aa: CASSFPGSQETQYF